This T cell receptor beta chain stems from a study of blood T cell repertoires in COVID-19. Whole-study context: COVID-19 samples from acute and convalescent phases originated in the United States, Italy and Spain.

The V end was cut by 1 base, the J end by 4 bases, with 14 bases between. CDR1 is LGHNA and CDR2 is YNFKEQ in the germline V gene. The CDR3 has 17 amino acids. Using immunoSEQ multiplex PCR, the repertoire was profiled, and TCRdb retains in-frame clones only, with some absent. This sample has 150,000 to 200,000 clones, with roughly nine tenths found just once. Clinical history reported by participants formed the basis on which cohorts were assigned. Sequencing used PBMCs or T cells enriched from blood (not recorded which). The receptor was isolated from a human donor with acute COVID-19. The donor label of this sample is uncertain. J is TRBJ2-6 and V is TRBV4-2; D possibly corresponds to TRBD2 (6 bases). The CDR3 spells CASSQGDWREGANVLTF. CDR3 sequence (DNA): TGTGCCAGCAGCCAAGGGGACTGGCGGGAAGGGGCCAACGTCCTGACTTTC.